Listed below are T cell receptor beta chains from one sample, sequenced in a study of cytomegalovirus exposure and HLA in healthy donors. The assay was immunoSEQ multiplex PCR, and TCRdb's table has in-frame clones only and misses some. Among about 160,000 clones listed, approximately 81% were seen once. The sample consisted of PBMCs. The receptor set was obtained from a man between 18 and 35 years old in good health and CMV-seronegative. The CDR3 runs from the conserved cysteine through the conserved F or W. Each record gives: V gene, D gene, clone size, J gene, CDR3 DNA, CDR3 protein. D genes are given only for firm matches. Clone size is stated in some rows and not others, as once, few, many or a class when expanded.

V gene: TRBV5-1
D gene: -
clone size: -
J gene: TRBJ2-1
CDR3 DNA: TGCGCCAGCAGAGCGGACAGTGGGACCTACAATGAGCAGTTCTTC
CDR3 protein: CASRADSGTYNEQFF

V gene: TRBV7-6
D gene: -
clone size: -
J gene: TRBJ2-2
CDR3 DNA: TGTGCCAGCAGCTTAGAGACGGGAGCTTACACCGGGGAGCTGTTTTTT
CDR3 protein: CASSLETGAYTGELFF

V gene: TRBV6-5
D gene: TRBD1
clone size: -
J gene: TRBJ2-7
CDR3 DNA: TGTGCCAGCAGTTGGGACAGGGGATCACACGAGCAGTACTTC
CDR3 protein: CASSWDRGSHEQYF

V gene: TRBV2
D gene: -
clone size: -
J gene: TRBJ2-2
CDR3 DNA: TGTGCCAGCAGTGTCCTAGCGAGCGGGGAGCTGTTTTTT
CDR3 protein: CASSVLASGELFF

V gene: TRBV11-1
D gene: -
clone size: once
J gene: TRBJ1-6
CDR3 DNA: TGTGCCAGCAGCCCGAAGAAAAACAGGGACCGCTATAATTCACCCCTCCACTTT
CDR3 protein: CASSPKKNRDRYNSPLHF

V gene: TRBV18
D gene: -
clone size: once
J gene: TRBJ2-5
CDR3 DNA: TGTGCCAGCTCGTCCCGGGACCAAGAGACCCAGTACTTC
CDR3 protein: CASSSRDQETQYF

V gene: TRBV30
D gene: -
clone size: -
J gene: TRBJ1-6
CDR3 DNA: TGTGCCTGGAGTGAGACAGGAGGCCGTAATTCACCCCTCCACTTT
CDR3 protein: CAWSETGGRNSPLHF

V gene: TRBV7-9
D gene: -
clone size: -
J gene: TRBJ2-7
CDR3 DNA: TGTTCCAGCAGCCACGGCGGTCCCTACGAGCAGTACTTC
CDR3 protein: CSSSHGGPYEQYF

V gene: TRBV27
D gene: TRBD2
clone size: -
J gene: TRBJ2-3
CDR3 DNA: TGTGCCAGCAGTTTCGGACCGGGAGGCATGTTCACAGATACGCAGTATTTT
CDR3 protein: CASSFGPGGMFTDTQYF

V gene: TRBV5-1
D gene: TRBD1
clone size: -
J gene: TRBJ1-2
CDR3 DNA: TGCGCCAGCAGCTCCGCGGGACAGGGAATGGATGGCTACACCTTC
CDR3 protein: CASSSAGQGMDGYTF

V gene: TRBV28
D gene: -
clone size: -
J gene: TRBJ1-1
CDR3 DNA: TGTGCCAGCAGTTTAATTTCCGGGAACACTGAAGCTTTCTTT
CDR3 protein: CASSLISGNTEAFF

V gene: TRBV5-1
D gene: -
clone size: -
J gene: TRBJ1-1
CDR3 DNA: TGCGCCAGCAGCTTTTCCCCAGGGGTGACTGAAGCTTTCTTT
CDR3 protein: CASSFSPGVTEAFF

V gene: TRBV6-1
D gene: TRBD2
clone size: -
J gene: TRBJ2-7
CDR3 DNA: TGTGCCAGCAGGCAGACTAGCGGGCGTTCCTACGAGCAGTACTTC
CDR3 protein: CASRQTSGRSYEQYF

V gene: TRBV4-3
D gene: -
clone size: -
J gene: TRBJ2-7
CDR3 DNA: TGCGCCAGCAGCCAAGGTCCAGCGGACCCCTACGAGCAGTACTTC
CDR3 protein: CASSQGPADPYEQYF

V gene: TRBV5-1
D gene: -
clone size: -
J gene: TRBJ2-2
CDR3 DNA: TGCGCCAGCAGCCTAGACGCACTAGTGGGTGCCGGGGAGCTGTTTTTT
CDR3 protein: CASSLDALVGAGELFF

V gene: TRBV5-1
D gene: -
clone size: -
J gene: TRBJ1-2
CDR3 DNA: TGCGCCAGCAGCCCGGCCGGAGAGGACTATGGCTACACCTTC
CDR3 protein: CASSPAGEDYGYTF

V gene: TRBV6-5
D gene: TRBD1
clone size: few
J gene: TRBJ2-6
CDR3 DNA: TGTGCCAGCGGGACAGGGGTGTCTGGGGCCAACGTCCTGACTTTC
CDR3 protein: CASGTGVSGANVLTF

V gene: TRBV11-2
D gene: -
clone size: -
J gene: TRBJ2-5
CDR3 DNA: TGTGCCAGCAGCTCCGCGACAGTACAAGAGACCCAGTACTTC
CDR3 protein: CASSSATVQETQYF

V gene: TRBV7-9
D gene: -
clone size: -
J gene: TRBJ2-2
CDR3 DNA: TGTGCCAGCAGCCAACAGGGTTATGCCGGGGAGCTGTTTTTT
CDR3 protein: CASSQQGYAGELFF

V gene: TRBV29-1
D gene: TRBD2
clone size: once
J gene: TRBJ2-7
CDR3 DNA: TGCAGCGTTGACTATGGGCGGGAGGGGCAGTACTTC
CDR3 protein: CSVDYGREGQYF

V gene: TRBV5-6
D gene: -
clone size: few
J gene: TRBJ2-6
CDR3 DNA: TGTGCCAGCAGCTTGGTGAGCTCTGGGGCCAACGTCCTGACTTTC
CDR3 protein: CASSLVSSGANVLTF

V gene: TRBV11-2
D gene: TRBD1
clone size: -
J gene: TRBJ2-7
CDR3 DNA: TGTGCCAGCAGCCACGGGCTGAGGGACAGAAGCTCCTACGAGCAGTACTTC
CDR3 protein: CASSHGLRDRSSYEQYF

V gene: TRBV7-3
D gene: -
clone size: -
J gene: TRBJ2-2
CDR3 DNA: TGTGCCAGCACCGGGGGGCTGGACGGGGAGCTGTTTTTT
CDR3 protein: CASTGGLDGELFF

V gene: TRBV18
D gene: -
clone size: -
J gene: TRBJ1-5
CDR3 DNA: TGTGCCAGCTCACCAGGGGGGGAAAATCAGCCCCAGCATTTT
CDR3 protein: CASSPGGENQPQHF

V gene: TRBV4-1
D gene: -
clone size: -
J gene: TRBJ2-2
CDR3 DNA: TGCGCCAGCAGCCAAGGTCGAGCGCTCGACCCATCCGGGGAGCTGTTTTTT
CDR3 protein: CASSQGRALDPSGELFF

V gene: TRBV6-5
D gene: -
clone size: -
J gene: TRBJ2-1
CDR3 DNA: TGTGCCAGCAGTTTGAGGAGGGTCGCCTACAATGAGCAGTTCTTC
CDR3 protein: CASSLRRVAYNEQFF

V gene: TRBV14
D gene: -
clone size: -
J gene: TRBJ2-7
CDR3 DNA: TGTGCCAGCAGCCAATGGCGTCAGGGAAGTTCCTACGAGCAGTACTTC
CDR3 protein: CASSQWRQGSSYEQYF

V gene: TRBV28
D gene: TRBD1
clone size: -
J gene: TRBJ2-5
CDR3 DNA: TGTGCCAGCACCCCGGGACAGATACACCAAGAGACCCAGTACTTC
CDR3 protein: CASTPGQIHQETQYF

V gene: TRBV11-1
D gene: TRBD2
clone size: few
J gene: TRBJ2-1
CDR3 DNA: TGTGCCAGCAGCTTAGCGGGGACTAGCGGGAGGGCCTCCTACAATGAGCAGTTCTTC
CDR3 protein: CASSLAGTSGRASYNEQFF

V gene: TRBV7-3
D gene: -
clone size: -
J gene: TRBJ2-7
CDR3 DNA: TGTGCCAGCAGTCAAGGGGCCAGTTCCTACGAGCAGTACTTC
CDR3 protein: CASSQGASSYEQYF

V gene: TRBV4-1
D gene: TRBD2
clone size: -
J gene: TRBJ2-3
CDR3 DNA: TGCGCCAGCAGCCAAGGGGGACTAGCGGGGACCACAGATACGCAGTATTTT
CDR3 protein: CASSQGGLAGTTDTQYF

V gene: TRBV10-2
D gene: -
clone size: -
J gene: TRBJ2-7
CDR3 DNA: TGCGCCACTCACCCGGGAACCCCTGGAGCGCAGTACTTC
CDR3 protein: CATHPGTPGAQYF

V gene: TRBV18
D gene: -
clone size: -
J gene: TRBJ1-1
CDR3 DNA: TGTGCCAGCTCACCAAAAGGGGGTGGCACTGAAGCTTTCTTT
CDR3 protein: CASSPKGGGTEAFF

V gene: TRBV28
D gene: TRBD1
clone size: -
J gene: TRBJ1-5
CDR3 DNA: TGTGCCAGCAGCCCTCAGGGGGTTAGGAGTCAGCCCCAGCATTTT
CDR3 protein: CASSPQGVRSQPQHF

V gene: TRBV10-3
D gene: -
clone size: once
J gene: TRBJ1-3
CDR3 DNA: TGTGCCATCAGTCAAAACAGGGGAAACACCATATATTTT
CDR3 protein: CAISQNRGNTIYF

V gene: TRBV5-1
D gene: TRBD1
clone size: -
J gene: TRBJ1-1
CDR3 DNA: TGCGCCAGCAGCTTCGGACAGGGGAACACTGAAGCTTTCTTT
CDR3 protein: CASSFGQGNTEAFF

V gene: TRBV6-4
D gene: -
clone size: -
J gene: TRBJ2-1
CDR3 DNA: TGTGCCAGCAGTGAAGTTTTAGACGGGAGACAGTTCTTC
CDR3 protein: CASSEVLDGRQFF

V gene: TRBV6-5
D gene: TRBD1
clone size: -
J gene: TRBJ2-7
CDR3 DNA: TGTGCCAGCAGGGGGAGGACAGGGCCCGAGCAGTACTTC
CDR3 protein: CASRGRTGPEQYF

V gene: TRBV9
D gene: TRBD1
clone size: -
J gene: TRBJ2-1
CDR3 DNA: TGTGCCAGCACCCCAGACAGGGGGTCCTACAATGAGCAGTTCTTC
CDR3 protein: CASTPDRGSYNEQFF

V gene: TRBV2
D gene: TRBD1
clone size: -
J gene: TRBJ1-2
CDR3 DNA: TGTGCCAGCAGTTGGACAGGGGCGCTCTATGGCTACACCTTC
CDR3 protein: CASSWTGALYGYTF

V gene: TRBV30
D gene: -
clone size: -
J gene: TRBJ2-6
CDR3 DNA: TGTGCCTGGAGGGTACGCTCAGGGTTGGCCTCTGGGGCCAACGTCCTGACTTTC
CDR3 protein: CAWRVRSGLASGANVLTF

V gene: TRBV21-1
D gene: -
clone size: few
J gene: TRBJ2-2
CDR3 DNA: TGTGCCAGATTCACTCGGACTAGCGGGACTCCAAACAACACCGGGGAGCTGTTTTTT
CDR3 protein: CARFTRTSGTPNNTGELFF

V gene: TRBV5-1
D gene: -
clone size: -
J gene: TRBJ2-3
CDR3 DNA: TGCGCCAGCAGCGCCAGACAAGATACGCAGTATTTT
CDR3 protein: CASSARQDTQYF

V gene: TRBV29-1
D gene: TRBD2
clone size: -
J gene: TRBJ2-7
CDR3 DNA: TGCAGCGTTGAAGGACTAGCGGGAGTTGGAGAGCAGTACTTC
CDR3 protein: CSVEGLAGVGEQYF

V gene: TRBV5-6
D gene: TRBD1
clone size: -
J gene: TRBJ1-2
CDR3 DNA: TGTGCCAGCAGCCCCGAGACAGGGCGGGTTGGCTACACCTTC
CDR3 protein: CASSPETGRVGYTF

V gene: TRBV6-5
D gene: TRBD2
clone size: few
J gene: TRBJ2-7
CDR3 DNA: TGTGCCAGCAGGGTGACTAGCGGGGCCTACGAGCAGTACTTC
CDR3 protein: CASRVTSGAYEQYF

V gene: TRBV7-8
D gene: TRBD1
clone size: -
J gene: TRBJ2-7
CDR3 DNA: TGTGCCAGCAGCACCCGGGACAGCGTGTACGAGCAGTACTTC
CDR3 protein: CASSTRDSVYEQYF

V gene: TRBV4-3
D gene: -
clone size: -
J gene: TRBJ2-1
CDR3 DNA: TGCGCCAGCAGCCCTTTGCTGAGCTCCTACAATGAGCAGTTCTTC
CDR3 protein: CASSPLLSSYNEQFF

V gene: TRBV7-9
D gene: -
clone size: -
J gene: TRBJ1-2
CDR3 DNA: TGTGCCAGCAGCGTTGGGTACCGGGGGACCCCAATACGAAACTATGGCTACACCTTC
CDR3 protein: CASSVGYRGTPIRNYGYTF